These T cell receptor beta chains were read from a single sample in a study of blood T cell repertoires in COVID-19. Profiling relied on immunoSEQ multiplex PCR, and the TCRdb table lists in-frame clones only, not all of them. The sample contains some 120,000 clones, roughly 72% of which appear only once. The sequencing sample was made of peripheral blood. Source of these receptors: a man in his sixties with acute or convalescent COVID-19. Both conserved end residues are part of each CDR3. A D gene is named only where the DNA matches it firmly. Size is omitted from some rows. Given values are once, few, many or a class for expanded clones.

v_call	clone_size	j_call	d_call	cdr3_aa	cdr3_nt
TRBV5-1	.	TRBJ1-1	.	CASSLDAGSNTEAFF	TGCGCCAGCAGCTTGGATGCAGGTTCGAACACTGAAGCTTTCTTT
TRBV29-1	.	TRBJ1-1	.	CSVQAAGNTEAFF	TGCAGCGTCCAAGCGGCGGGGAACACTGAAGCTTTCTTT
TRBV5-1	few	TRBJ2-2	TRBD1	CASSFTTGDTGELFF	TGCGCCAGCAGCTTCACCACAGGGGACACCGGGGAGCTGTTTTTT
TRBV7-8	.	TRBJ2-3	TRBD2	CASRSGSGSVTDTQYF	TGTGCCAGCAGGTCGGGTAGCGGGAGTGTCACAGATACGCAGTATTTT
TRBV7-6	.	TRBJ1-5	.	CASSLQAGQPQHF	TGTGCCAGCAGCTTACAGGCGGGACAGCCCCAGCATTTT
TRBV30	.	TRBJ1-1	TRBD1	CAWSPRGTRGMNTEAFF	TGTGCCTGGAGTCCCAGGGGGACCAGGGGCATGAACACTGAAGCTTTCTTT
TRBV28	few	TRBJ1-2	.	CASSAFQGFYGYTF	TGTGCCAGCAGTGCTTTCCAGGGATTCTATGGCTACACCTTC
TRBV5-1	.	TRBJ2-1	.	CASSLGQSYNEQFF	TGCGCCAGCAGCCTAGGACAAAGCTACAATGAGCAGTTCTTC
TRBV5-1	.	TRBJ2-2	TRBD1	CASSSQGAANTGELFF	TGCGCCAGCAGCTCCCAGGGGGCTGCGAACACCGGGGAGCTGTTTTTT
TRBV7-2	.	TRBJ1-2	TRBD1	CASSLTGGNYGYTF	TGTGCCAGCAGCCTGACAGGGGGAAACTATGGCTACACCTTC
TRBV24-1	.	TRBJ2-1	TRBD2	CATSDTSGLGYNEQFF	TGTGCCACCAGTGACACCTCGGGACTAGGCTACAATGAGCAGTTCTTC
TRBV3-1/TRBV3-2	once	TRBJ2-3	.	CASSQDLGGGTDTQYF	TGTGCCAGCAGCCAAGATCTAGGGGGGGGCACAGATACGCAGTATTTT
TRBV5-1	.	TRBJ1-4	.	CASSWAPRTENEKLFF	TGCGCCAGCAGCTGGGCCCCACGGACAGAAAATGAAAAACTGTTTTTT
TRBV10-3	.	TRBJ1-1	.	CAISESRHAFF	TGTGCCATCAGTGAGTCCAGACACGCTTTCTTT
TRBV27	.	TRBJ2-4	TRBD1	CASRTQGAQKNIQYF	TGTGCCAGCAGGACACAGGGGGCGCAGAAAAACATTCAGTACTTC
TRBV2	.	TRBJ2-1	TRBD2	CASSRASGSLSYNEQFF	TGTGCCAGCAGTCGGGCTAGCGGGAGTCTCTCCTACAATGAGCAGTTCTTC
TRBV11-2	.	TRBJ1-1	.	CASSFPLNTEAFF	TGTGCCAGCAGCTTCCCCTTGAACACTGAAGCTTTCTTT
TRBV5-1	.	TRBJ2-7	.	CASSLALSEQYF	TGCGCCAGCAGCTTGGCCCTAAGCGAGCAGTACTTC
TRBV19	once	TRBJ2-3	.	CATLLQGTDTQYF	TGTGCTACACTTCTGCAGGGGACAGATACGCAGTATTTT
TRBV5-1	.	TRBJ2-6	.	CASSLARGRAGANVLTF	TGCGCCAGCAGCTTGGCCAGGGGCAGGGCTGGGGCCAACGTCCTGACTTTC
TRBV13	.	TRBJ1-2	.	CASSLGRGHPAVSGYTF	TGTGCCAGCAGCTTAGGCCGAGGGCATCCGGCGGTCTCTGGCTACACCTTC
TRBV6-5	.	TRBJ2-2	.	CASSNLALNTGELFF	TGTGCCAGCAGTAACCTAGCGCTGAACACCGGGGAGCTGTTTTTT
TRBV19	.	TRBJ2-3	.	CASKDTSSTDTQYF	TGTGCCAGTAAGGACACCTCTAGCACAGATACGCAGTATTTT
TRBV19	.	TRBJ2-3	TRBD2	CASRAGGPADTQYF	TGTGCCAGTAGAGCGGGGGGGCCGGCAGATACGCAGTATTTT
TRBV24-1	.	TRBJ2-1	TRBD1	CATTGQGWEQFF	TGTGCCACCACGGGACAGGGGTGGGAGCAGTTCTTC
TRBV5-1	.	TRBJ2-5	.	CASSFGGTGETQYF	TGCGCCAGCAGCTTTGGAGGAACCGGAGAGACCCAGTACTTC
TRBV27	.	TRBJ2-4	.	CASSPLAGDIQYF	TGTGCCAGCAGCCCCCTCGCCGGTGACATTCAGTACTTC
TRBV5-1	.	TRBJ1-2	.	CASSLAGSYGYTF	TGCGCCAGCAGCTTGGCGGGTTCGTATGGCTACACCTTC
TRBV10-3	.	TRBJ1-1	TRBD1	CAISGDRGNTEAFF	TGTGCCATCAGTGGGGACAGGGGAAACACTGAAGCTTTCTTT
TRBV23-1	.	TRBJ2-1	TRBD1	CASSHGDRGRKSSYNEQFF	TGCGCCAGCAGTCATGGGGACAGGGGCCGAAAGAGCTCCTACAATGAGCAGTTCTTC
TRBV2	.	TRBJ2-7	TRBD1	CASSNVYRGRSEQYF	TGTGCCAGCAGTAATGTTTACAGGGGGCGAAGTGAGCAGTACTTC
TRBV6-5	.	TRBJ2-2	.	CASRRVGAPGELFF	TGTGCCAGCCGCCGGGTCGGAGCCCCCGGGGAGCTGTTTTTT
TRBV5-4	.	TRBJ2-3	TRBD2	CASSLNRAGTDTQYF	TGTGCCAGCAGCTTGAATAGAGCGGGGACAGATACGCAGTATTTT
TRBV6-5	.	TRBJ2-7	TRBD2	CAIQREGPSYEQYF	TGTGCCATTCAAAGGGAGGGGCCAAGCTACGAGCAGTACTTC
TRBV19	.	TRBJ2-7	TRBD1	CASSPRQGAYEQYF	TGTGCCAGTAGCCCCCGACAGGGGGCGTACGAGCAGTACTTC
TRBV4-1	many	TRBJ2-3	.	CASSQDPGVSTDTQYF	TGCGCCAGCAGCCAAGATCCCGGAGTTAGCACAGATACGCAGTATTTT
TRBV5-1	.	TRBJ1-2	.	CASSLSTDSGYGYTF	TGCGCCAGCAGCTTGAGTACCGACTCGGGCTATGGCTACACCTTC
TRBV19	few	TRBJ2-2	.	CASELRLQSYTGELFF	TGTGCCAGCGAGTTAAGACTCCAGTCGTACACCGGGGAGCTGTTTTTT
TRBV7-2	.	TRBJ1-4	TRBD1	CASSSRTGGTGKLFF	TGTGCCAGCAGTAGCAGGACAGGGGGTACGGGAAAACTGTTTTTT
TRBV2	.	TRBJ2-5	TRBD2	CASNGAGGVPETQYF	TGTGCCAGCAATGGAGCGGGAGGCGTTCCGGAGACCCAGTACTTC
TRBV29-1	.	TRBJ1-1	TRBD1	CSAEAGTGGIMNTEAFF	TGCAGCGCAGAGGCCGGGACAGGGGGCATCATGAACACTGAAGCTTTCTTT
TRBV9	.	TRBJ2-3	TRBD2	CASSSAGGSVVGDTQYF	TGTGCCAGCAGTTCAGCCGGCGGGAGTGTGGTCGGAGATACGCAGTATTTT
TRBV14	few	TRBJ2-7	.	CASSQVYGLREQYF	TGTGCCAGCAGCCAAGTTTACGGTCTCAGGGAGCAGTACTTC
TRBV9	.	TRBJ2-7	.	CASSVVAAAGHEQYF	TGTGCCAGCAGCGTAGTGGCGGCAGCTGGCCACGAGCAGTACTTC
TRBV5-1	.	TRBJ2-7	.	CASTARVGPDIPREQYF	TGCGCCAGCACGGCGCGGGTCGGACCCGACATCCCTCGGGAGCAGTACTTC
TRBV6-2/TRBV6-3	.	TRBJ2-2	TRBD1	CASSFWDRDTGELFF	TGTGCCAGCAGTTTCTGGGACAGGGACACCGGGGAGCTGTTTTTT
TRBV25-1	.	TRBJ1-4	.	CASSEIEGGAKEKLFF	TGTGCCAGCAGTGAAATAGAGGGGGGGGCTAAGGAAAAACTGTTTTTT
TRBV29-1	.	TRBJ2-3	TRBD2	CSVDHGRSTDTQYF	TGCAGCGTTGACCACGGGAGGAGCACAGATACGCAGTATTTT
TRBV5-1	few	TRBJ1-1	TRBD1	CASSWTGTENTEAFF	TGCGCCAGCAGCTGGACCGGGACAGAGAACACTGAAGCTTTCTTT
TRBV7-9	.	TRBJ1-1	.	CASSFSEGVGAFF	TGTGCCAGCAGCTTTAGCGAGGGGGTTGGGGCTTTCTTT
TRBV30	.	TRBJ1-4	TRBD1	CAWGQGGNEKLFF	TGTGCCTGGGGACAGGGTGGTAATGAAAAACTGTTTTTT
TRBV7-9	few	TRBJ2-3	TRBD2	CASSRAGIGTDTQYF	TGTGCCAGCAGCCGAGCGGGAATCGGCACAGATACGCAGTATTTT
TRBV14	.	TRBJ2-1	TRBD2	CASSLKRGGRNEQFF	TGTGCCAGCAGCCTTAAGCGGGGGGGGAGGAATGAGCAGTTCTTC